This entry lists 30 T cell receptor beta chains sequenced from one sample in a study of metastatic and nonmetastatic thyroid tumors. TCRdb re-called clones via MiXCR from the PCR reads. Here the sample spans some 16,000 clones, roughly 24% being singletons. Every patient underwent thyroid surgery untreated. Source material: tumor tissue. The source is a female donor with papillary thyroid cancer or a benign thyroid nodule (not recorded which). Some clones in this sample may be carry-over from other donors' samples.

The rearrangement joins TRBV24-1 to TRBJ1-1, with D tentatively TRBD1 (5 bases). CDR3 length: 13 amino acids. Germline CDR1 reads KGHDR; CDR2 reads SFDVKD. V was shortened by 1 base and J by 10 bases, with 12 bases between the two germline ends. This chain's CDR3 is CATSDLPGRGAFF. The DNA of the CDR3 is TGTGCCACCAGTGATTTACCCGGTAGGGGAGCTTTCTTT.

Notes on this clone: At one boundary the junction diverges from the germline segment, which might be a read error. This rearrangement joins TRBV25-1 to TRBJ2-2; D ambiguous. This CDR3 spans 15 amino acids. CDR1 MGHDK and CDR2 SYGVNS come from the germline V gene. The DNA for the CDR3 is TGTGCTAGCAGTGAACGTATCGCGTACACCGGGGAGCTGTTTTTT. Translated: CASSERIAYTGELFF.

A remark on this clone: Other DNA sequences within the sample encode an identical CDR3. The rearrangement links TRBV5-1 to TRBJ2-3, with 7 bases matching TRBD2. The ends lost 5 bases at V and 6 bases at J; junction bases unmatched: 18. The CDR3 contains 17 residues. Germline lookup yields CDR1 SGHRS and CDR2 YFSETQ. The DNA for the CDR3 is TGCGCCAGCAGTACACGACTAGCTACCCCCCCGGGTGATACGCAGTATTTT. As protein: CASSTRLATPPGDTQYF.

This clone was counted many times. This rearrangement joins TRBV29-1 to TRBJ2-5; tentatively, D is TRBD1 (5 bases). This CDR3 region has 12 residues. The V gene's germline CDR1 is SQVTM and CDR2 ANQGSEA. Trimming removed 4 bases at V and 5 bases at J, with 11 bases between. The CDR3 DNA reads as TGCAGCGTTGTTAGGGGTGGGGAGACCCAGTACTTC. Translated: CSVVRGGETQYF.

This clone was seen many times. The chain uses TRBV4-1 and TRBJ2-1; 10 nucleotides agree with TRBD2. The CDR3 totals 21 residues. Germline V gene data show CDR1 as MGHRA and CDR2 as YSYEKL. Germline trimming cut 3 bases from V and 4 bases from J; bases unmatched to any gene: 21. The CDR3 sequence is CASSHPGRATSSGRPYNEQFF. CDR3 in DNA: TGCGCCAGCAGCCATCCGGGGAGGGCTACCTCTAGCGGGAGACCGTACAATGAGCAGTTCTTC.

This clone came up many times. V usage is TRBV3-1 and J usage is TRBJ2-3; perhaps TRBD1 as D (5 bases). Germline V gene data show CDR1 as LGHDT and CDR2 as YNNKEL (reference sequence). Trimming shortened V by 3 bases and J by 1 base, and 5 bases separated the two germline ends. This CDR3 is 13 amino acids long. The CDR3 is CASSHRGTDTQYF. Here the CDR3 DNA reads TGTGCCAGCAGCCACAGGGGCACAGATACGCAGTATTTT.

The chain combines TRBV28 with TRBJ2-2; D possibly corresponds to TRBD2 (6 bases). Germline CDR1 and CDR2: MDHEN and SYDVKM. This CDR3 region has 15 residues. The V gene lost 6 bases and the J gene lost 8 bases, with 19 bases spanning the gap. The CDR3 region has the DNA TGTGCCAGCAGCTTAGAGGTCGGGACTGCTGGGGAGCTGTTTTTT. This codes for CASSLEVGTAGELFF.

In its sample, this clone was seen many times. A much bigger clone sits one base away, suggesting this may be a read error. Other nucleotide sequences from this sample produce the same CDR3. The J gene is TRBJ2-7, the V gene TRBV18; 10 bases fit TRBD1. The CDR3 totals 17 residues. The germline gives CDR1 KGHSH, CDR2 LQKENI. Trimming took 3 bases from V and 2 from J; bases not matched to a gene: 10. CDR3: CASSPGVLGQGAYEQYF. In nucleotides, the CDR3 is TGTGCCAGCTCACCTGGCGTCTTAGGACAGGGGGCCTACGAGCAGTACTTC. The full variable domain, with the rest looked up from reference TRBV18 and TRBJ2-7, is NAGVMQNPRHLVRRRGQEARLRCSPMKGHSHVYWYRQLPEEGLKFMVYLQKENIIDESGMPKERFSAEFPKEGPSILRIQQVVRGDSAAYFCASSPGVLGQGAYEQYFGPGTRLTVT.

This clone appeared many times. The chain couples TRBV2 to TRBJ1-5; D is uncertain. V was shortened by 6 bases and J by 2 bases, with 5 bases between the two germline ends. Germline V lookup: CDR1 SNHLY, CDR2 FYNNEI. This CDR3 spans 12 amino acids. The CDR3 nucleotides are TGTGCCAGCAGCGGGGGCAATCAGCCCCAGCATTTT. Encoded protein: CASSGGNQPQHF. Combining the CDR3 with reference TRBV2 and TRBJ1-5 gives the whole variable domain EPEVTQTPSHQVTQMGQEVILRCVPISNHLYFYWYRQILGQKVEFLVSFYNNEISEKSEIFDDQFSVERPDGSNFTLKIRSTKLEDSAMYFCASSGGNQPQHFGDGTRLSIL.

This clone was recorded at least ten times. The rearrangement links TRBV4-3 to TRBJ2-5, with 8 positions matching TRBD2. CDR1 and CDR2 from the germline V gene are LGHNA and YSLEER. CDR3 length equals 16 residues. Trimming cost V 0 bases and J 5 bases; bases outside gene matches: 8. CDR3 in DNA: TGCGCCAGCAGCCAAGATTTCCGGGAGGGGTGGGAGACCCAGTACTTC. Translating it yields CASSQDFREGWETQYF.

This clone is termed medium-sized (0.01 to 0.1%). The chain links TRBV18 to TRBJ1-1; the match to TRBD1 covers 11 bases. Germline CDR1 and CDR2: KGHSH and LQKENI. This CDR3 is built from 14 residues. V was clipped by 5 bases and J by 3 bases; unmatched bases: 2. The CDR3 DNA is TGTGCCAGCTCAATGGGACAGGGGGACACTGAAGCTTTCTTT. Translation: CASSMGQGDTEAFF.

This clone was counted a few times. The chain joins TRBV28 to TRBJ2-7; weak D call: TRBD2 (5 bases). Trimming took 7 bases from V and 5 from J, leaving 21 bases between them. Per germline, CDR1 MDHEN and CDR2 SYDVKM. The CDR3 is 15 amino acids. CDR3 coding DNA: TGTGCCAGCATTTTTTATTCGGGGTTGGCCCACGAGCAGTACTTC. Translation gives CASIFYSGLAHEQYF.

This clone was observed at least ten times. The chain links TRBV28 to TRBJ2-1, with TRBD2 identical over 10 bases. Losses at the gene ends were 3 bases for V and 5 bases for J; bases not matched to a gene: 4. Germline V CDR1 and CDR2: MDHEN, SYDVKM. CDR3 length: 15 amino acids. CDR3 amino acids: CASSFRTSGHNEQFF. CDR3 DNA: TGTGCCAGCAGTTTCCGGACTAGCGGACACAATGAGCAGTTCTTC.

This clone is medium-sized by share. The rearrangement uses TRBV6-1 and TRBJ1-2, with TRBD1 identical over 7 bases. The V and J ends lost 6 bases and 2 bases, in that order; junction bases with no gene match: 3. The CDR3 sequence is 13 residues long. Germline assignment: CDR1 MNHNS and CDR2 SASEGT. The CDR3 sequence: CASSLTGNYGYTF. The CDR3 nucleotides read TGTGCCAGCAGCCTGACAGGGAACTATGGCTACACCTTC.

Here the CDR3 reads CASSLAGLSSGANVLTF. The CDR3 DNA reads TGCGCCAGCAGCTTGGCAGGCCTAAGCTCTGGGGCCAACGTCCTGACTTTC. The V call is TRBV5-1, the J call TRBJ2-6; D gene uncertain. This CDR3 contains 17 residues. V gave up 0 bases and J gave up 0 bases, with 10 bases separating them. Germline CDR1 SGHRS, CDR2 YFSETQ.

This chain links TRBV12-3 or TRBV12-4 with TRBJ2-1; TRBD2 aligns across 7 bases. With V trimmed by 1 base and J by 8 bases, 2 bases remained unmatched. The length of the CDR3 is 13 residues. The CDR3: CASSLGTSHEQFF. CDR3 DNA: TGTGCCAGCAGTTTAGGGACTAGTCATGAGCAGTTCTTC.

Within the sample, this clone is medium-sized. The chain has TRBV20-1 and TRBJ1-6; TRBD1 is a possible D gene (5 bases). Trimming removed 4 bases at V and 0 bases at J, with 10 bases between. Germline V gene data show CDR1 as DFQATT and CDR2 as SNEGSKA (reference sequence). The length of the CDR3 is 15 residues. This chain's CDR3 is CSAIGGSSYNSPLHF. Here the CDR3 DNA reads TGCAGTGCTATTGGGGGAAGCTCCTATAATTCACCCCTCCACTTT.

J is TRBJ2-5 and V is TRBV5-5; 13 bases agree with TRBD2. This CDR3 spans 16 amino acids. Per the germline V gene, CDR1 is SGHKS and CDR2 is YYEKEE (reference sequence). V lost 3 bases and J lost 1; bases outside the gene matches: 3. CDR3 amino acids: CASSYRLAGGQETQYF. CDR3 nucleotides: TGTGCCAGCAGCTACCGACTAGCGGGAGGCCAAGAGACCCAGTACTTC.

This CDR3 is CASSQDAGNTEAFF. The CDR3 DNA reads as TGCGCCAGCAGCCAAGATGCGGGGAACACTGAAGCTTTCTTT. This chain connects TRBV4-1 to TRBJ1-1; D is ambiguous. The CDR3 runs 14 residues. Germline V gene lookup returns CDR1 MGHRA and CDR2 YSYEKL. Trimming shortened V by 0 bases and J by 1 base, and 6 bases separated the two germline ends.

This rearrangement joins TRBV20-1 to TRBJ1-1; maybe TRBD1 (6 bases). The germline V gene has CDR1 DFQATT and CDR2 SNEGSKA (reference sequence). This CDR3 contains 17 residues. Trimming took off 3 bases at V and 4 bases at J, with 24 bases between the two ends. CDR3 nucleotide sequence: TGCAGTGCTAGCGGTGGCAGTGAGGGGGGATGGGGCACTGAAGCTTTCTTT. Translating gives CSASGGSEGGWGTEAFF.

This clone was observed at least ten times. As DNA, the CDR3 is TGTGCCAGTAGAGGGTTAGCAGCCGACTCCTACAATGAGCAGTTCTTC. This encodes CASRGLAADSYNEQFF. The genes are TRBV19 and TRBJ2-1, with no clear D. The ends were cut back, 6 bases at V and 0 bases at J, with 15 bases in the middle. The CDR3 has 16 residues. Germline loops: CDR1 LNHDA, CDR2 SQIVND (reference sequence).

This clone has ten or more counts. The J gene is TRBJ2-2, the V gene TRBV19; D remains ambiguous. V shed 1 base and J shed 1 base, with 1 base lying between them. This CDR3 has 13 amino acids. Germline CDR1 and CDR2: LNHDA and SQIVND (reference sequence). The DNA for the CDR3 is TGTGCCAGTAGTATAGGGAACACCGGGGAGCTGTTTTTT. Amino acids: CASSIGNTGELFF. Complete variable domain (other parts from reference TRBV19 and TRBJ2-2): DGGITQSPKYLFRKEGQNVTLSCEQNLNHDAMYWYRQDPGQGLRLIYYSQIVNDFQKGDIAEGYSVSREKKESFPLTVTSAQKNPTAFYLCASSIGNTGELFFGEGSRLTVL.

This clone has a single count. The J gene is TRBJ2-2, the V gene TRBV11-2; 8 nucleotides match TRBD1. J lost 2 bases, V lost 1 base, and 3 bases had no gene match. The CDR3 covers 16 residues. The germline CDR1 and CDR2 sequences are SGHAT and FQNNGV. This CDR3 reads CASSLGRGLNTGELFF. For the CDR3, the DNA is TGTGCCAGCAGCTTAGGCAGGGGGCTTAACACCGGGGAGCTGTTTTTT.

In this sample, this clone turned up many times. This rearrangement joins TRBV6-1 to TRBJ1-6; 10 bases match TRBD1. Per the germline V gene, CDR1 is MNHNS and CDR2 is SASEGT. The trim removed 6 bases at V and 4 bases at J, leaving 3 bases unmatched. The CDR3 is 15 residues long. CDR3 residues: CASSRQGAYNSPLHF. The CDR3 DNA follows: TGTGCCAGCAGCCGACAGGGGGCTTATAATTCACCCCTCCACTTT.

This clone was counted only a few times. This sequence may be a read error, since a much larger clone differs from it by one base. Here the CDR3 DNA reads TGCGCCAGCAGTCGAGGGCCGTCAGGAGAGACCCAGTACTTC. Its translation is CASSRGPSGETQYF. This rearrangement joins TRBV5-1 to TRBJ2-5, with D maybe TRBD2 (5 bases). V was pared by 5 bases and J by 4 bases, with 15 bases between. The V gene's germline CDR1 is SGHRS and CDR2 YFSETQ. This CDR3 spans 14 amino acids.

By share, this clone ranks as medium-sized (0.01 to 0.1%). The chain links TRBV7-9 to TRBJ2-1, with unresolved D. V was pared by 4 bases and J by 9 bases, with 10 bases between. The CDR3 covers 12 residues. Germline V gene sequence: CDR1 SEHNR, CDR2 FQNEAQ (reference sequence). CDR3 nucleotides: TGTGCCAGCAGCTCGCGGACGGTTGAGCAGTTCTTC. Protein sequence: CASSSRTVEQFF.

The chain recombines TRBV6-5 with TRBJ1-1, with a possible D match to TRBD1 (5 bases). Trimming took 0 bases from V and 4 from J, leaving 6 bases between them. Germline assignment: CDR1 MNHEY and CDR2 SVGAGI. The CDR3 has 13 amino acids. The CDR3 DNA is TGTGCCAGCAGTTACTCGCAGGGCACTGAAGCTTTCTTT. This translates into CASSYSQGTEAFF.

This clone is medium-sized by share. V is TRBV19 and J is TRBJ2-6; D is undetermined. The CDR3 spans 14 residues. Germline V gene data show CDR1 as LNHDA and CDR2 as SQIVND (reference sequence). The CDR3 nucleotides are TGTGCTACCAAAAGGGACTCTGGGGCCAACGTCCTGACTTTC. The encoded protein is CATKRDSGANVLTF.

This clone has ten or more counts. The chain uses TRBV9 and TRBJ2-5; TRBD2 is a possible D gene (5 bases). This CDR3 has 14 amino acids. V was clipped by 3 bases and J by 1 base, with 10 bases between them. The germline V gene has CDR1 SGDLS and CDR2 YYNGEE. The CDR3 nucleotides are TGTGCCAGCAGCGGATCCGGGGTCCAAGAGACCCAGTACTTC. Translating gives CASSGSGVQETQYF.

This clone has a count of ten or more. This chain links TRBV25-1 with TRBJ2-5; no definite D call. This CDR3 is 12 amino acids long. Germline V CDR1 and CDR2: MGHDK, SYGVNS. V dropped 2 bases and J dropped 3 bases, with 4 bases sitting between them. The CDR3 coding sequence is TGTGCCAGCAGTGAAGCAAAAGAGACCCAGTACTTC. Protein: CASSEAKETQYF.